Each of the 20 T cell receptor beta chains below was sequenced from the same sample in a study of blood T cell repertoires in COVID-19. TCRdb keeps only in-frame clones here, not all; method: immunoSEQ multiplex PCR. Among tens of thousands of clones, around three quarters were seen once, and the ten largest hold roughly a third. The specimen was peripheral blood. These receptors were collected from a woman in her 70s with acute or convalescent COVID-19.

This rearrangement joins TRBV6-5 to TRBJ1-5; D gene uncertain. Germline loops: CDR1 MNHEY, CDR2 SVGAGI. V shed 6 bases and J shed 5 bases, with 11 bases lying between them. There are 13 residues in the CDR3. The CDR3 DNA follows: TGTGCCAGCAGCCGAGTGAGGGATCAGCCCCAGCATTTT. This codes for CASSRVRDQPQHF.

J is TRBJ1-5 and V is TRBV15; D unresolved. There are 17 residues in the CDR3. Germline V gives CDR1 LNHNV, CDR2 YYDKDF (reference sequence). V shed 0 bases and J shed 3 bases, with 15 bases lying between them. CDR3 sequence (DNA): TGTGCCACCAGCAGAGATTGGTCCGAGGGTTTCAATCAGCCCCAGCATTTT. It yields the protein CATSRDWSEGFNQPQHF.

The gene calls are TRBV7-2 and TRBJ2-1, with D tentatively TRBD2 (6 bases). Trimming took 3 bases from V and 10 from J, leaving 13 bases between them. Germline values: CDR1 SGHTA, CDR2 FQGNSA. The CDR3 length is 13 residues. Here the CDR3 DNA reads TGTGCCAGCAGCTTGACTAGTGCCGGGGAGCAGTTCTTC. Translation: CASSLTSAGEQFF. Variable domain in full (rest from reference TRBV7-2 and TRBJ2-1): GAGVSQSPSNKVTEKGKDVELRCDPISGHTALYWYRQSLGQGLEFLIYFQGNSAPDKSGLPSDRFSAERTGGSVSTLTIQRTQQEDSAVYLCASSLTSAGEQFFGPGTRLTVL.

Many counts were recorded for this clone. This chain joins TRBV28 and TRBJ2-3, with TRBD1 identical over 7 bases. The germline gives CDR1 MDHEN, CDR2 SYDVKM. After removal of 5 bases from V and 3 bases from J, the junction contained 8 bases not matched to a gene. The CDR3 covers 15 residues. The CDR3 nucleotides are TGTGCCAGCAGTATGACAGGGACGAGGACAGATACGCAGTATTTT. This translates into CASSMTGTRTDTQYF.

The chain combines TRBV7-8 with TRBJ1-6, with 7 bases fitting TRBD1. This CDR3 region has 14 residues. Germline CDR1 and CDR2: SGHVS and FQNEAQ. Trimming cost V 5 bases and J 9 bases; bases outside gene matches: 7. The CDR3 DNA sequence: TGTGCCAGCAGCGTGGGACAGCAGGGTTCACCCCTCCACTTT. Its protein product is CASSVGQQGSPLHF.

CDR3 sequence (DNA): TGTGCCAGCAGCACTCGGACAGGGGGCGCGACTGAAGCTTTCTTT. This codes for CASSTRTGGATEAFF. The rearrangement uses TRBV7-2 and TRBJ1-1, with 11 positions matching TRBD1. V trimming: 5 bases; J trimming: 5 bases; junction bases outside the gene matches: 7. Germline values: CDR1 SGHTA, CDR2 FQGNSA. The CDR3 runs to 15 residues.

This chain joins TRBV9 and TRBJ2-7, with 9 bases fitting TRBD1. Germline loops: CDR1 SGDLS, CDR2 YYNGEE. V was clipped by 2 bases and J by 0 bases; unmatched bases: 18. There are 20 residues in the CDR3. Here the CDR3 reads CASSVSDQGQGPRSSYEQYF. The CDR3 DNA sequence: TGTGCCAGCAGCGTTTCTGACCAGGGACAGGGACCCCGAAGCTCCTACGAGCAGTACTTC.

This chain uses TRBV25-1 with TRBJ1-3; D ambiguous. Trimming stripped 2 bases from V and 2 bases from J, with 7 bases between. CDR3 size: 14 residues. Germline CDR1 and CDR2: MGHDK and SYGVNS. This CDR3 is CASSEVTAGNTIYF. CDR3 coding DNA: TGTGCCAGCAGTGAAGTAACAGCTGGAAACACCATATATTTT.

The chain recombines TRBV3-1 (or the pseudogene TRBV3-2) with TRBJ2-7, with 8 bases matching TRBD1. Germline CDR1 and CDR2: LGHDT and YNNKEL (reference sequence). CDR3 length: 14 amino acids. V was pared by 1 base and J by 6 bases, with 5 bases of the junction left unmatched. CDR3 sequence (DNA): TGTGCCAGCAGCCAAGGGACAGGGAAGCGCGAGCAGTACTTC. Translation gives CASSQGTGKREQYF.

The chain's CDR3 is CASSRAEGYGYTF. The DNA of the CDR3 is TGTGCCAGCAGCCGGGCCGAGGGCTATGGCTACACCTTC. The V call is TRBV5-4, the J call TRBJ1-2, with D unclear. In germline, CDR1 is SGHNT, CDR2 YYREEE (reference sequence). Between the trimmed V and J ends, which lost 4 bases and 4 bases, there was a span of 11 bases. This CDR3 has 13 residues.

The chain couples TRBV3-1 (or the pseudogene TRBV3-2) to TRBJ1-2; 9 bases match TRBD1. V dropped 0 bases and J dropped 6; count of bases not matched to a gene: 5. Per the germline V gene, CDR1 is LGHDT and CDR2 is YNNKEL (reference sequence). The CDR3 is 15 amino acids. The CDR3 sequence is CASSQDGQGKDGYTF. CDR3 DNA: TGTGCCAGCAGCCAAGATGGACAGGGGAAGGATGGCTACACCTTC.

The rearrangement links TRBV7-8 to TRBJ1-1; D unclear. V lost 1 base and J 7 bases, leaving 10 bases between the germline ends. The CDR3 is made up of 13 amino acids. Germline CDR1 and CDR2: SGHVS and FQNEAQ. CDR3 amino acids: CASSLGHSGEAFF. CDR3 DNA sequence: TGTGCCAGCAGCTTAGGCCACAGCGGTGAAGCTTTCTTT. The full variable domain, in which reference TRBV7-8 and TRBJ1-1 provide the parts outside the CDR3, is GAGVSQSPRYKVAKRGQDVALRCDPISGHVSLFWYQQALGQGPEFLTYFQNEAQLDKSGLPSDRFFAERPEGSVSTLKIQRTQQEDSAVYLCASSLGHSGEAFFGQGTRLTVV.

The chain recombines TRBV7-6 with TRBJ2-1; 8 nucleotides agree with TRBD1. Germline CDR1 is SGHVS and CDR2 is FNYEAQ. The trim removed 5 bases at V and 0 bases at J, leaving 3 bases unmatched. The CDR3 length is 15 residues. The CDR3 nucleotides are TGTGCCAGCAGCCGGGACAGGATCTCCTACAATGAGCAGTTCTTC. It yields the protein CASSRDRISYNEQFF.

V and J are TRBV27 and TRBJ1-1; a possible D gene is TRBD1 (5 bases). V lost 5 bases to trimming and J lost 3 bases, with 22 bases between them. CDR1 is MNHEY, CDR2 SMNVEV, per germline (reference sequence). This CDR3 has 17 amino acids. This CDR3 is CASSHTPVGGRHTEAFF. CDR3 coding DNA: TGTGCCAGCAGTCACACACCCGTCGGGGGGAGGCACACTGAAGCTTTCTTT.

The gene calls are TRBV5-6 and TRBJ2-5; the match to TRBD1 covers 7 bases. The CDR3 length is 16 residues. Germline CDR1 is SGHDT and CDR2 is YYEEEE. V trimming: 0 bases; J trimming: 4 bases; junction bases outside the gene matches: 9. The CDR3 protein is CASSLEAGGLGETQYF. CDR3 DNA: TGTGCCAGCAGCTTGGAGGCAGGGGGTCTAGGAGAGACCCAGTACTTC.

This clone has only one observation. V is TRBV19 and J is TRBJ2-5, with D maybe TRBD2 (5 bases). CDR1 is LNHDA, CDR2 SQIVND, per germline (reference sequence). This CDR3 spans 13 amino acids. V was trimmed by 3 bases and J by 1 base, leaving 6 bases between them. The CDR3 loop reads CASSMDFQETQYF. CDR3 DNA sequence: TGTGCCAGTAGTATGGACTTCCAAGAGACCCAGTACTTC. Full variable domain (rest looked up from reference TRBV19 and TRBJ2-5): DGGITQSPKYLFRKEGQNVTLSCEQNLNHDAMYWYRQDPGQGLRLIYYSQIVNDFQKGDIAEGYSVSREKKESFPLTVTSAQKNPTAFYLCASSMDFQETQYFGPGTRLLVL.

V and J are TRBV3-1 (or the pseudogene TRBV3-2) and TRBJ2-5; 8 nucleotides agree with TRBD1. V was clipped by 1 base and J by 4 bases; unmatched bases: 8. The length of the CDR3 is 16 residues. Germline V gene lookup returns CDR1 LGHDT and CDR2 YNNKEL (reference sequence). DNA for the CDR3: TGTGCCAGCAGCCAAGGGGGTCAGGGGGCGGGAGAGACCCAGTACTTC. Translated, it gives CASSQGGQGAGETQYF.

The chain combines TRBV25-1 with TRBJ2-7; 7 bases fit TRBD2. The CDR3 is made up of 15 amino acids. CDR1 is MGHDK, CDR2 SYGVNS, per germline. V dropped 1 base and J dropped 3; count of bases not matched to a gene: 6. The DNA of the CDR3 is TGTGCCAGCAGTGAATTGGCGGGGGAGGGCTACGAGCAGTACTTC. Protein product: CASSELAGEGYEQYF.

The chain carries TRBV30 and TRBJ1-5, with D possibly matching TRBD1 (5 bases). CDR3 length: 14 amino acids. The germline V gene has CDR1 GTSNPN and CDR2 SVGIG (reference sequence). V was shortened by 1 base and J by 2 bases, with 9 bases between the two germline ends. The CDR3 spells CAWSEPGGNQPQHF. CDR3 bases: TGTGCCTGGAGTGAGCCGGGGGGCAATCAGCCCCAGCATTTT. The full variable domain, completed using reference TRBV30 and TRBJ1-5, is SQTIHQWPATLVQPVGSPLSLECTVEGTSNPNLYWYRQAAGRGLQLLFYSVGIGQISSEVPQNLSASRPQDRQFILSSKKLLLSDSGFYLCAWSEPGGNQPQHFGDGTRLSIL.

This clone was seen more than once but under ten times. The chain employs TRBV4-3 and TRBJ2-3; D is possibly TRBD2 (5 bases). Germline V lookup: CDR1 LGHNA, CDR2 YSLEER. Trimming stripped 5 bases from V and 6 bases from J, with 18 bases between. This CDR3 has 15 residues. CDR3 DNA sequence: TGCGCCAGCAGCTACTCCCGGACCCCGGGGGATACGCAGTATTTT. It codes for CASSYSRTPGDTQYF.